The clone carrying this TCR beta chain showed up many times. Its antigen is not known. The data originate from a study of T-cell reconstitution after alpha-beta-depleted transplantation in children. General study points: Recipient T cells and thymic progenitors that survived gave rise to the high TCRbeta diversity observed at day 60 in some patients. One year post-transplant, T-cell counts and diversity were largely derived from T cells produced anew. As was reported, about two months after transplant, alpha-beta T cells came from several hundred expanded graft clones.

Trimming removed 5 bases from V and 5 bases from J; junction bases left unmatched: 3. Germline values: CDR1 SGHNT, CDR2 YYREEE (reference sequence). The CDR3 extends over 13 amino acids. Construction of the TCRbeta library involved unique molecular identifiers. TCRdb recomputed calls from the PCR reads with MiXCR, one row per CDR3 protein. The sample lists 130,000 to 150,000 distinct CDR3 sequences; about 9% were seen once. The sequence derives from a female patient between 2 and 10 years old who had a stem cell transplant for congenital amegakaryocytic thrombocytopenia, so the T cells may come from the graft donor. The chain couples TRBV5-4 to TRBJ2-7, with TRBD1 identical over 11 bases. The sample consisted of PBMCs, mostly from graft donor cells, taken 180 days after TCRalphabeta/CD19-depleted stem cell transplant. DNA of the CDR3: TGTGCCAGCAGGTCGGGACAGGGGGACGAGCAGTACTTC. Translated, it gives CASRSGQGDEQYF.